These T cell receptor beta chains were read from a single sample in a study of Graves' ophthalmopathy and Graves' hyperthyroidism. TCRdb reprocessed the multiplex PCR reads with MiXCR, giving one entry per CDR3 protein. The table has around 1,000,000 distinct CDR3 sequences, about 35% seen once. The material sequenced was peripheral blood or thyroid tissue (not recorded which). These receptors all stem from an adult man with Graves' hyperthyroidism. CDR3s include the opening cysteine and the closing phenylalanine or tryptophan. The D gene is left open where the match is weak. Size values are once, few and many counts, or a class for expanded clones, and some rows have none.

J gene,V gene,clone size,CDR3 length,D gene,CDR3 DNA,CDR3 protein
TRBJ2-5,TRBV29-1,.,13,TRBD1,TGCAGCGGTGCCAGGGGGATACAAGAGACCCAGTACTTC,CSGARGIQETQYF
TRBJ2-2,TRBV2,many,14,.,TGTGCCAGCATTAGGGCAGAAGTGGGCGGGGAGCTGTTTTTT,CASIRAEVGGELFF
TRBJ2-7,TRBV7-9,.,14,.,TGTGCCAGCATCCGAGGGGGGAAATCCTACGAGCAGTACTTC,CASIRGGKSYEQYF
TRBJ1-3,TRBV7-2,many,13,.,TGTGCCAGCAGCTTAGTATTGAACGGTCTCATAGATTTT,CASSLVLNGLIDF
TRBJ1-2,TRBV7-8,.,13,.,TGTGCCAGCAGCTACGGGCCCCAGGGTGGCTACACCTTC,CASSYGPQGGYTF
TRBJ2-5,TRBV7-7,many,15,TRBD1,TGTGCCAGCAGCTTAGGGACAGGGGTGCGAGAGACCCAGTACTTC,CASSLGTGVRETQYF
TRBJ1-1,TRBV7-8,many,15,.,TGTGCCAGCAGCTTAGGTAGACAGCGAAACACTGAAGCTTTCTTT,CASSLGRQRNTEAFF
TRBJ1-1,TRBV9,.,16,.,TGTGCCAGCTCGCAGATGAGGCAACTCATGAACACTGAAGCTTTCTTT,CASSQMRQLMNTEAFF
TRBJ1-2,TRBV6-5,once,18,TRBD1,TGTGCCAGCAGTTACTCGAGGGGGCGGGGGGGATCCCTTTATGGCTACACCTTC,CASSYSRGRGGSLYGYTF
TRBJ2-7,TRBV20-1,many,12,.,TGCAGTGCTGAAGGACAACGAGGCGAGCAGTACTTC,CSAEGQRGEQYF
TRBJ1-2,TRBV7-2,once,16,TRBD1,TGTGCCAGCAGCTCTGAGGACAGGGGAGCTAACTATGGCTACACCTTC,CASSSEDRGANYGYTF
TRBJ1-4,TRBV19,many,15,.,TGTGCCAGCAAAAGGGGCGTACAGACAAGTGAAAAACTGTTTTTT,CASKRGVQTSEKLFF
TRBJ1-1,TRBV7-9,few,15,TRBD1,TGTGCCAGCAGTACACCGACAGGGGACGGCACTGAAGCTTTCTTT,CASSTPTGDGTEAFF
TRBJ1-2,TRBV14,many,14,TRBD1,TGTGCCAGCAGCCAACATGACAGGGACTATGGCTACACCTTC,CASSQHDRDYGYTF
TRBJ2-1,TRBV29-1,.,11,.,TGCAGCTCTGTCCTAGGAAATGAGCAGTTCTTC,CSSVLGNEQFF
TRBJ1-5,TRBV19,many,15,.,TGTGCCAGTATCGGATTTGGGGTCGGCAATCAGCCCCAGCATTTT,CASIGFGVGNQPQHF
TRBJ2-5,TRBV7-9,.,14,TRBD2,TGTGCCAGCGCGGGACTAGCGGGACGGGAGACCCAGTACTTC,CASAGLAGRETQYF
TRBJ2-7,TRBV11-2,.,16,.,TGTGCCAGCAGCTCAATCCGACGGTACTTTACGTACGAGCAGTACTTC,CASSSIRRYFTYEQYF
TRBJ1-2,TRBV6-1,few,15,TRBD1,TGTGCCAGCAGTGGATTGACAGGGGGCGGCTATGGCTACACCTTC,CASSGLTGGGYGYTF
TRBJ1-2,TRBV25-1,many,15,.,TGTGCCAGCAGGGGGGCAGGACAGACCAACTATGGCTACACCTTC,CASRGAGQTNYGYTF
TRBJ1-6,TRBV7-9,few,17,TRBD1,TGTGCCAGCAGCCAGGGACAGGGGGCCGTTGATAATTCACCCCTCCACTTT,CASSQGQGAVDNSPLHF
TRBJ2-7,TRBV20-1,few,15,TRBD2,TGCAGTGCTAGAGATCGCTCGGGGGGGGGATACGAGCAGTACTTC,CSARDRSGGGYEQYF
TRBJ2-7,TRBV25-1,.,13,.,TGTGCCAGCAGTGAATCGCCCACTAGGGAGCAGTACTTC,CASSESPTREQYF
TRBJ2-6,TRBV19,many,15,.,TGTGCCAGTCAGGACAGATTCTCTGGGGCCAACGTCCTGACTTTC,CASQDRFSGANVLTF
TRBJ1-1,TRBV19,.,14,TRBD1,TGTGCCAGCAGTTACGGACAGGGGGGCACTGAAACTTTCTTT,CASSYGQGGTETFF
TRBJ1-4,TRBV20-1,many,13,.,TGCAGTGCTCGGGACGGGGAGTCTGAAAAACTGTTTTTT,CSARDGESEKLFF
TRBJ1-6,TRBV12-3/TRBV12-4,few,12,.,TGTGCCAGCAATCGAAGGGGGTCACCCCTCCACTTT,CASNRRGSPLHF
TRBJ1-3,TRBV7-2,many,16,.,TGTGCCAGCAGCCCCCGGGACCCACGCTCTGGAAACACCATATATTTT,CASSPRDPRSGNTIYF
TRBJ2-2,TRBV6-5,many,14,.,TGTGCCAGCCGATCAGGGTCACCGCCCGGGGAGCTGTTTTTT,CASRSGSPPGELFF
TRBJ1-2,TRBV29-1,many,13,.,TGCAGCGTTCTATCTGGACAGTCCTATGGCTACACCTTC,CSVLSGQSYGYTF
TRBJ2-2,TRBV11-1,.,18,TRBD2,TGCGCCAGCAGCCAGTGGGGACTAGCGGGAGTGAGCACCGGGGAGCTGTTTTTT,CASSQWGLAGVSTGELFF
TRBJ1-5,TRBV9,many,14,.,TGTGCCAGCAGCCGAACAGGGATGGATCAGCCCCAGCATTTT,CASSRTGMDQPQHF
TRBJ1-3,TRBV19,.,15,TRBD1,TGTGCCAGTAGGCCTGACAGGGGTTCAGCAAACACCATATATTTT,CASRPDRGSANTIYF
TRBJ1-5,TRBV7-2,.,12,.,TGTGCCAGCAGCTTAAGCGGGAGTGATGAGCATTTT,CASSLSGSDEHF
TRBJ2-7,TRBV7-2,many,14,.,TGTGCCAGCAGCTTTCGCACTTCCACTGCCGAGCAGTACTTC,CASSFRTSTAEQYF